The source of this T cell receptor (beta chain) is a study of blood T cell repertoires in COVID-19. How the authors handled the data: By means of reference gene primer amplification, nucleated cell counts were estimated. Assay: immunoSEQ multiplex PCR; the TCRdb copy retains only in-frame clones and omits some. V, J and clone size are those of that table, while D and trimming were read from the DNA. Among a few hundred thousand clones, around nine tenths were seen once, and the ten largest hold about 9.4%. This clone has more than one count but fewer than ten. Everyone who took part was roughly 18 to 100 years old, and they came from 24 US areas. Participants' own reports of clinical history determined their cohort assignment. Symptom resolution, clearance, or two negative PCRs marked donors in Cohort 3 as recovered. V lost 4 bases and J lost 1, with 7 bases in between. Germline CDR1 and CDR2: MRHNA and SNTAGT. The CDR3 runs to 13 residues.

The chain recombines TRBV6-4 with TRBJ1-1; TRBD1 is a possible D gene (5 bases). This sequence originates from a woman in her forties or fifties who had recovered from COVID-19. The sample was PBMCs or T cells enriched from blood (not recorded which). CDR3 DNA: TGTGCCAGCAGTGTCACAGGGAACACTGAAGCTTTCTTT. Translated, it gives CASSVTGNTEAFF.